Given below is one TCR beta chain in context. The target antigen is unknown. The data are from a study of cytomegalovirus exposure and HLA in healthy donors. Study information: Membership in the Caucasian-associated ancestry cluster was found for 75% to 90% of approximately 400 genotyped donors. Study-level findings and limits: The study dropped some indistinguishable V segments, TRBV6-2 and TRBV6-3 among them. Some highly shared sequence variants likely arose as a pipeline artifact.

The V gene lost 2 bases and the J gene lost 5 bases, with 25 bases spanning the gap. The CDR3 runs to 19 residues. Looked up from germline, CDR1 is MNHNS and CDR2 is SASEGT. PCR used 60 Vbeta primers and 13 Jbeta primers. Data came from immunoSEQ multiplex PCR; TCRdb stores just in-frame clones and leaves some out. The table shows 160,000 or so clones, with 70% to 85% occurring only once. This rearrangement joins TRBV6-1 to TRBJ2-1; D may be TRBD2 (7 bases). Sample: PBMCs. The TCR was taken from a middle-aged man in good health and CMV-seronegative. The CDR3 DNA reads TGTGCCAGCAGTGAAAAGGGGAGGGACCGGAGAGGGGGAGACAATGAGCAGTTCTTC. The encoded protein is CASSEKGRDRRGGDNEQFF.